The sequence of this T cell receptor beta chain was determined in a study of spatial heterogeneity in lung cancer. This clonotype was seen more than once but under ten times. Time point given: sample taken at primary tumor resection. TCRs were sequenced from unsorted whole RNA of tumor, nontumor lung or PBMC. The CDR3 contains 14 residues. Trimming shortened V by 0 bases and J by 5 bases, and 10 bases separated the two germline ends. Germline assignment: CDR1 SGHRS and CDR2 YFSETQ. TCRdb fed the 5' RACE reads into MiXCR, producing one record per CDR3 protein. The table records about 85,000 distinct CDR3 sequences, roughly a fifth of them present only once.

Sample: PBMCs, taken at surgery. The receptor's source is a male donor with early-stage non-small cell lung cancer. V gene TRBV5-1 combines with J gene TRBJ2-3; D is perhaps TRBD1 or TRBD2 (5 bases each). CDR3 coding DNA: TGCGCCAGCAGCTTGGGGGAGCAGGGAGATACGCAGTATTTT. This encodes CASSLGEQGDTQYF.